A selection of T cell receptor beta chains follows, all from one sample in a study of regulatory T cells in long-lasting Graves disease. TCRdb reprocessed the multiplex PCR reads with MiXCR, giving one entry per CDR3 protein. This table has hundreds of thousands of distinct CDR3 sequences, less than 20% appearing once. This sample also belongs to another study, concerning T cells in Graves' hyperthyroidism and ophthalmopathy.

Sequenced here: peripheral blood mononuclear cells (PBMCs), sampled at new diagnosis, from a patient treated with antithyroid drugs. These receptors all come from a woman in her twenties or thirties with Graves disease. CDR3s include the opening cysteine and the closing phenylalanine or tryptophan. The D gene is left open where the match is weak. Not every row has a clone size; where given, it reads once, few, many or a size class.

D gene: TRBD2
J gene: TRBJ2-7
clone size: NA
V gene: TRBV5-1
CDR3 protein: CASKLAEGGEQYF
CDR3 DNA: TGCGCCAGCAAACTAGCGGAAGGAGGCGAGCAGTACTTC

D gene: TRBD2
J gene: TRBJ2-3
clone size: NA
V gene: TRBV27
CDR3 protein: CASSPARGRAGVIDTQYF
CDR3 DNA: TGTGCCAGCAGTCCAGCCCGGGGTCGAGCGGGAGTGATAGATACGCAGTATTTT

D gene: NA
J gene: TRBJ2-7
clone size: few
V gene: TRBV27
CDR3 protein: CTSSARAGGYEQYF
CDR3 DNA: TGTACCAGCAGCGCGAGGGCGGGCGGCTACGAGCAGTACTTC

D gene: NA
J gene: TRBJ2-3
clone size: NA
V gene: TRBV7-3
CDR3 protein: CASSLSAATADTQYF
CDR3 DNA: TGTGCCAGCAGCTTATCTGCAGCTACCGCAGATACGCAGTATTTT

D gene: NA
J gene: TRBJ2-7
clone size: many
V gene: TRBV28
CDR3 protein: CASSLGVAYEQYF
CDR3 DNA: TGTGCCAGCAGTTTGGGGGTTGCCTACGAGCAGTACTTC

D gene: NA
J gene: TRBJ2-1
clone size: NA
V gene: TRBV29-1
CDR3 protein: CSVERSQRGEQFF
CDR3 DNA: TGCAGCGTTGAAAGGTCCCAGAGGGGTGAGCAGTTCTTC

D gene: TRBD2
J gene: TRBJ2-4
clone size: NA
V gene: TRBV4-1
CDR3 protein: CASSQPTSGGQNIQYF
CDR3 DNA: TGCGCCAGCAGCCAACCGACTAGCGGGGGCCAAAACATTCAGTACTTC

D gene: NA
J gene: TRBJ2-1
clone size: NA
V gene: TRBV6-5
CDR3 protein: CASSYSWGREFSYNEQFF
CDR3 DNA: TGTGCCAGCAGTTACTCCTGGGGGCGGGAGTTCTCCTACAATGAGCAGTTCTTC

D gene: TRBD2
J gene: TRBJ2-7
clone size: NA
V gene: TRBV20-1
CDR3 protein: CSAAPTGTKTYEQYF
CDR3 DNA: TGCAGTGCTGCCCCTACCGGGACTAAAACCTACGAGCAGTACTTC

D gene: NA
J gene: TRBJ2-2
clone size: many
V gene: TRBV20-1
CDR3 protein: CSARGRGGTAGELFF
CDR3 DNA: TGCAGTGCTAGAGGGAGGGGCGGGACGGCCGGGGAGCTGTTTTTT

D gene: NA
J gene: TRBJ1-2
clone size: many
V gene: TRBV6-1
CDR3 protein: CASSPRAGNYGYTF
CDR3 DNA: TGTGCCAGCAGTCCACGAGCCGGTAACTATGGCTACACCTTC

D gene: NA
J gene: TRBJ1-1
clone size: many
V gene: TRBV12-3/TRBV12-4
CDR3 protein: CASSLYPDDTEAFF
CDR3 DNA: TGTGCCAGCAGTTTATACCCCGACGACACTGAAGCTTTCTTT

D gene: NA
J gene: TRBJ1-1
clone size: many
V gene: TRBV7-2
CDR3 protein: CASSFEGYTEAFF
CDR3 DNA: TGTGCCAGCAGCTTCGAGGGGTACACTGAAGCTTTCTTT

D gene: TRBD2
J gene: TRBJ2-7
clone size: NA
V gene: TRBV19
CDR3 protein: CASSIGRTSGKFSYEQYF
CDR3 DNA: TGTGCCAGTAGTATTGGACGGACTAGCGGGAAGTTCTCCTACGAGCAGTACTTC

D gene: NA
J gene: TRBJ2-1
clone size: many
V gene: TRBV28
CDR3 protein: CASSLPRNEQFF
CDR3 DNA: TGTGCCAGCAGCCTCCCACGGAATGAGCAGTTCTTC

D gene: NA
J gene: TRBJ2-1
clone size: NA
V gene: TRBV7-3
CDR3 protein: CASSPGSGVNNEQFF
CDR3 DNA: TGTGCCAGCAGCCCGGGGTCCGGAGTCAACAATGAGCAGTTCTTC

D gene: NA
J gene: TRBJ1-1
clone size: many
V gene: TRBV19
CDR3 protein: CASSIPRTEAFF
CDR3 DNA: TGTGCCAGTAGTATCCCACGGACAGAAGCTTTCTTT

D gene: NA
J gene: TRBJ2-7
clone size: NA
V gene: TRBV20-1
CDR3 protein: CSARDRGSEQYF
CDR3 DNA: TGCAGTGCTAGAGATCGGGGGAGCGAGCAGTACTTC